These 29 T cell receptor beta chains were sequenced from one sample in a study of CD8+ T cells in alopecia areata. The authors extracted RNA and reverse transcribed it into cDNA as the sequencing template. Sequenced by immunoSEQ multiplex PCR; TCRdb stores in-frame clones only, minus some. Among about 120,000 clones, more than 40% were seen once, and the ten largest hold just over 0.45%. Described treatment: oral pan-JAK inhibitor, 5-10 mg twice daily. This sample comprised CD4+ T cells sorted from blood, obtained at week 4, from a patient treated with tofacitinib. Receptor source: a human donor with alopecia areata.

On this clone: One junction end disagrees with the germline gene, perhaps due to a read error. The V and J genes are TRBV29-1 and TRBJ1-1; D remains ambiguous. CDR3 length equals 12 residues. Germline CDR1 is SQVTM and CDR2 is ANQGSEA. The CDR3 nucleotides are TGCAGCGTTGTATGGACCAGCAACTCCCAGCTCTTT. This encodes CSVVWTSNSQLF. Full variable domain (missing parts from reference TRBV29-1 and TRBJ1-1): SAVISQKPSRDICQRGTSLTIQCQVDSQVTMMFWYRQQPGQSLTLIATANQGSEATYESGFVIDKFPISRPNLTFSTLTVSNMSPEDSSIYLCSVVWTSNSQLFGQGTRLTVV.

The chain links TRBV29-1 to TRBJ2-1; 13 bases match TRBD2. CDR1 and CDR2 (germline): SQVTM, ANQGSEA. Trimming took 7 bases from V and 14 from J; bases not matched to a gene: 8. CDR3 length equals 12 residues. In nucleotides, the CDR3 is TGCAGCGGGCGGACTAGCGGGAGTTCTGAGTTCTTC. As protein: CSGRTSGSSEFF.

The chain has TRBV29-1 and TRBJ2-5; no definite D call. The CDR3 is made up of 13 amino acids. Germline CDR1 and CDR2: SQVTM and ANQGSEA. The germline V and J ends were trimmed by 6 bases and 1 base, with 12 bases remaining between them. In DNA, the CDR3 is TGCAGCGTCGCTCCGGCAGGCCAAGAGACCCAGTACTTC. Translated: CSVAPAGQETQYF.

V and J are TRBV11-3 and TRBJ2-3; D is unclear. The CDR3 totals 14 residues. The V end lost 1 base, the J end lost 5 bases, and 10 bases lay between the germline ends. CDR1 and CDR2 from the germline V gene are SGHNT and YENEEA. CDR3: CASSLAAFGDTQYF. The CDR3 nucleotides read TGTGCCAGCAGCTTAGCGGCATTCGGAGATACGCAGTATTTT.

J is TRBJ1-5 and V is TRBV6-5; TRBD1 matches at 7 bases. The CDR3 contains 15 residues. Germline lookup yields CDR1 MNHEY and CDR2 SVGAGI. V shed 2 bases and J 9 bases; nucleotides not matched to a gene: 10. This CDR3 is CASSYTQGPGRPQHF. CDR3 bases: TGTGCCAGCAGTTACACACAGGGGCCTGGGCGGCCCCAGCATTTT.

This clone was picked up a small number of times. The chain couples TRBV2 to TRBJ1-2; D is perhaps TRBD1 (6 bases). V lost 1 base, J lost 3 bases, and 9 bases lay in between. Germline CDR1 and CDR2: SNHLY and FYNNEI. The CDR3 runs 14 residues. The CDR3 nucleotides read TGTGCCAGCAGTGAAGACAGGGTTGACTATGGCTACACCTTC. Translating gives CASSEDRVDYGYTF.

The rearrangement joins TRBV5-1 to TRBJ2-3, with TRBD1 matching 8 bases. Germline loops: CDR1 SGHRS, CDR2 YFSETQ. The CDR3 sequence is 15 residues long. The junction had 5 bases not matched to a gene; V was cut back by 2 bases and J by 3 bases. CDR3 bases: TGCGCCAGCAGCTTAGGGGACAGGTCAACAGATACGCAGTATTTT. Translated: CASSLGDRSTDTQYF.

The chain has TRBV11-2 and TRBJ2-4; no firm D call. V was shortened by 1 base and J by 2 bases, with 12 bases between the two germline ends. CDR3 length: 16 amino acids. Germline V gene sequence: CDR1 SGHAT, CDR2 FQNNGV. The CDR3 is CASSLGPLITKNIQYF. DNA of the CDR3: TGTGCCAGCAGCTTAGGTCCTCTCATTACCAAAAACATTCAGTACTTC.

This clone showed up just a few times. V gene TRBV5-6 combines with J gene TRBJ2-2; tentatively, D is TRBD1 (5 bases). CDR1 is SGHDT and CDR2 is YYEEEE in the germline V gene. The CDR3 totals 14 residues. V was trimmed by 3 bases and J by 3 bases, leaving 9 bases between them. The CDR3 DNA reads TGTGCCAGCAGCTCGCTAGGGGACACCGGGGAGCTGTTTTTT. It yields the protein CASSSLGDTGELFF.

This chain links TRBV7-2 with TRBJ2-2; either TRBD1 or TRBD2 may supply D (6 bases each). Between the trimmed V and J ends, which lost 6 bases and 0 bases, there was a span of 17 bases. The CDR3 is 17 amino acids. Germline V gives CDR1 SGHTA, CDR2 FQGNSA. DNA of the CDR3: TGTGCCAGCAGACCCCGGGGGCGACATCCGAACACCGGGGAGCTGTTTTTT. This codes for CASRPRGRHPNTGELFF.

The chain uses TRBV4-1 and TRBJ1-5; D remains ambiguous. The CDR3 totals 15 residues. CDR1 and CDR2 from the germline V gene are MGHRA and YSYEKL. V dropped 0 bases and J dropped 7 bases, with 13 bases sitting between them. In nucleotides, the CDR3 is TGCGCCAGCAGCCAAGAAGGTCATGGAAACCAGCCCCAGCATTTT. Translation: CASSQEGHGNQPQHF.

This clone was recorded a few times. This CDR3 is CASSGSVGSLSPGELFF. CDR3 nucleotides: TGTGCCAGCAGTGGGTCCGTAGGGTCCTTGAGCCCCGGGGAGCTGTTTTTT. The V and J genes are TRBV25-1 and TRBJ2-2; D is undetermined. Trimming removed 4 bases from V and 6 bases from J, with 21 bases in between. CDR1 and CDR2 (germline): MGHDK, SYGVNS. The CDR3 is 17 residues long.

CDR3 in DNA: TGTGCCAGCATAATGGGACAGGGCCTAACTGGGGCCAACGTCCTGACTTTC. Protein: CASIMGQGLTGANVLTF. This chain joins TRBV5-6 and TRBJ2-6; 9 bases are shared with TRBD1. Germline V gene sequence: CDR1 SGHDT, CDR2 YYEEEE. This CDR3 comprises 17 residues. Trimming removed 6 bases from V and 2 bases from J; junction bases left unmatched: 9. The whole variable domain, remainder taken from reference TRBV5-6 and TRBJ2-6, is DAGVTQSPTHLIKTRGQQVTLRCSPKSGHDTVSWYQQALGQGPQFIFQYYEEEERQRGNFPDRFSGHQFPNYSSELNVNALLLGDSALYLCASIMGQGLTGANVLTFGAGSRLTVL.

This chain uses TRBV2 with TRBJ1-4; D not resolved. CDR3 length equals 11 residues. Germline CDR1 reads SNHLY; CDR2 reads FYNNEI. V lost 8 bases and J lost 8, with 9 bases in between. The CDR3 reads CASGSREKLFF. As DNA, the CDR3 is TGTGCCAGCGGCAGTAGGGAAAAACTGTTTTTT.

A few counts support this clone. The rearrangement links TRBV5-1 to TRBJ1-4; D gene ambiguous. The CDR3 length is 14 residues. Trimming cost V 1 base and J 7 bases, with 11 bases left between them. CDR1 SGHRS and CDR2 YFSETQ come from the germline V gene. This chain's CDR3 is CASSLTTRSEKLFF. The CDR3, as DNA: TGCGCCAGCAGCTTGACGACCCGAAGTGAAAAACTGTTTTTT. Looking up the rest from reference TRBV5-1 and TRBJ1-4 gives the full variable domain: KAGVTQTPRYLIKTRGQQVTLSCSPISGHRSVSWYQQTPGQGLQFLFEYFSETQRNKGNFPGRFSGRQFSNSRSEMNVSTLELGDSALYLCASSLTTRSEKLFFGSGTQLSVL.

The table lists this clone with a few counts. The chain has TRBV2 and TRBJ2-2, with D possibly being TRBD1 (5 bases). The CDR3 length is 13 residues. Germline V gene data show CDR1 as SNHLY and CDR2 as FYNNEI. V lost 5 bases and J 8 bases, leaving 12 bases between the germline ends. The CDR3 region has the DNA TGTGCCAGCAGTACGCAGGGTCGGGGGGAGCTGTTTTTT. This gives the protein CASSTQGRGELFF.

This clone was found a few times. The rearrangement uses TRBV7-2 and TRBJ1-3; 8 bases are a match to TRBD1. Germline V gives CDR1 SGHTA, CDR2 FQGNSA. The trim removed 2 bases at V and 10 bases at J, leaving 10 bases unmatched. This CDR3 is built from 15 residues. The CDR3, as DNA: TGTGCCAGCAGCTTATCAGCGGTAGGACAGGGAACCATATATTTT. Residues: CASSLSAVGQGTIYF. The whole variable domain, filled in from reference TRBV7-2 and TRBJ1-3, reads GAGVSQSPSNKVTEKGKDVELRCDPISGHTALYWYRQSLGQGLEFLIYFQGNSAPDKSGLPSDRFSAERTGGSVSTLTIQRTQQEDSAVYLCASSLSAVGQGTIYFGEGSWLTVV.

V gene TRBV4-1 combines with J gene TRBJ2-1, with 10 nucleotides matching TRBD2. Trimming took 1 base from V and 8 from J; bases not matched to a gene: 5. Germline CDR1 is MGHRA and CDR2 is YSYEKL. This CDR3 contains 15 residues. For the CDR3, the DNA is TGCGCCAGCAGCCAAGGACTAGCGGGTGTCTATGAGCAGTTCTTC. It encodes CASSQGLAGVYEQFF.

The CDR3 DNA reads as TGTGCCAGCAGCAGGACAGGGGGCCTGGACTATGGCTACACCTTC. Translation: CASSRTGGLDYGYTF. This chain joins TRBV9 and TRBJ1-2, with 11 bases matching TRBD1. The length of the CDR3 is 15 residues. V lost 4 bases, J lost 3 bases, and 5 bases stayed unmatched. CDR1 and CDR2 from the germline V gene are SGDLS and YYNGEE.

The chain has TRBV29-1 and TRBJ2-1; D is ambiguous. Between the trimmed V and J ends, which lost 4 bases and 5 bases, there was a span of 12 bases. CDR3 length: 13 residues. Germline loops: CDR1 SQVTM, CDR2 ANQGSEA. CDR3 DNA: TGCAGCGTTGCAATCCTCGTAAACAATGAGCAGTTCTTC. The encoded protein is CSVAILVNNEQFF.

The rearrangement links TRBV14 to TRBJ2-3; no clear D. The CDR3 contains 15 residues. Germline V CDR1 and CDR2: SGHDN, FVKESK. Trimming removed 1 base at V and 0 bases at J, with 8 bases between. The chain's CDR3 is CASSQVPASTDTQYF. Here the CDR3 DNA reads TGTGCCAGCAGCCAAGTACCAGCAAGCACAGATACGCAGTATTTT. The complete variable domain, with remaining parts taken from reference TRBV14 and TRBJ2-3, reads EAGVTQFPSHSVIEKGQTVTLRCDPISGHDNLYWYRRVMGKEIKFLLHFVKESKQDESGMPNNRFLAERTGGTYSTLKVQPAELEDSGVYFCASSQVPASTDTQYFGPGTRLTVL.

The chain employs TRBV12-5 and TRBJ1-1; D unclear. The germline CDR1 and CDR2 sequences are LGHNT and FRNRAP. V lost 3 bases, J lost 3 bases, and 11 bases lay in between. The CDR3 covers 14 residues. For the CDR3, the DNA is TGTGCTAGTGGTTTAACAGTATGGGACACTGAAGCTTTCTTT. Residues: CASGLTVWDTEAFF.

V usage is TRBV29-1 and J usage is TRBJ1-5; 10 nucleotides agree with TRBD1. The trim removed 6 bases at V and 4 bases at J, leaving 6 bases unmatched. The CDR3 runs to 14 residues. Germline V gene data show CDR1 as SQVTM and CDR2 as ANQGSEA. The CDR3 reads CSVSTGGLNQPQHF. Here the CDR3 DNA reads TGCAGCGTGTCGACAGGGGGCTTGAATCAGCCCCAGCATTTT. The whole variable domain, remainder taken from reference TRBV29-1 and TRBJ1-5, is SAVISQKPSRDICQRGTSLTIQCQVDSQVTMMFWYRQQPGQSLTLIATANQGSEATYESGFVIDKFPISRPNLTFSTLTVSNMSPEDSSIYLCSVSTGGLNQPQHFGDGTRLSIL.

The gene calls are TRBV7-3 and TRBJ1-1, with no clear D. The CDR3 covers 13 residues. The ends were cut back, 4 bases at V and 4 bases at J, with 10 bases in the middle. Germline V CDR1 and CDR2: SGHTA, FQGTGA. The CDR3 DNA is TGTGCCAGCAGCTCGTCCGGCGGCACTGAAGCTTTCTTT. This translates into CASSSSGGTEAFF.

In its sample, this clone was seen a few times. The chain employs TRBV10-2 and TRBJ2-7; possible D gene TRBD1, 6 bases. Between the trimmed V and J ends, which lost 4 bases and 4 bases, there was a span of 8 bases. The CDR3 runs to 12 residues. From germline, CDR1 is WSHSY and CDR2 SAAADI. The CDR3 sequence is CASSGTAYEQYF. CDR3 nucleotides: TGCGCCAGCAGTGGGACAGCTTACGAGCAGTACTTC.

This clone was observed a few times. The chain is built from TRBV29-1 and TRBJ2-1; TRBD2 agrees at 11 bases. The CDR3 extends over 17 amino acids. Unmatched junction bases numbered 11, after V lost 0 bases and J lost 7 bases. The germline CDR1 and CDR2 sequences are SQVTM and ANQGSEA. This chain's CDR3 is CSVEEARLAGGGNEQFF. CDR3 DNA sequence: TGCAGCGTTGAAGAGGCCCGTCTAGCGGGGGGAGGGAATGAGCAGTTCTTC.

This sequence joins TRBV2 and TRBJ2-2, with 9 bases that match TRBD2. Germline trimming cut 0 bases from V and 7 bases from J; bases unmatched to any gene: 6. Germline loops: CDR1 SNHLY, CDR2 FYNNEI. The CDR3 loop spans 16 amino acids. The CDR3 is CASSEASGRRVGELFF. The CDR3 coding sequence is TGTGCCAGCAGTGAAGCCAGCGGGAGGCGGGTCGGGGAGCTGTTTTTT.

This chain links TRBV6-5 with TRBJ1-2, with TRBD1 identical over 9 bases. V gave up 7 bases and J gave up 1 base; unmatched junction bases: 7. The CDR3 is 15 residues long. The germline gives CDR1 MNHEY, CDR2 SVGAGI. The CDR3 protein is CASNPGTGFNYGYTF. Written as DNA, the CDR3 is TGTGCCAGCAACCCCGGGACAGGGTTTAACTATGGCTACACCTTC.

Written as DNA, the CDR3 is TGTGCCAGCAGTTTATCTCCATCCCCGGGACAGGGTCCCTATGGCTACACCTTC. Its protein is CASSLSPSPGQGPYGYTF. The gene calls are TRBV27 and TRBJ1-2; 9 nucleotides match TRBD1. CDR1 and CDR2 (germline): MNHEY, SMNVEV (reference sequence). The ends lost 0 bases at V and 4 bases at J; junction bases unmatched: 12. The CDR3 has 18 amino acids.